This T cell receptor (beta chain) derives from a study of Graves' ophthalmopathy and Graves' hyperthyroidism. The CDR3 consists of 13 residues. Germline loops: CDR1 SGHVS, CDR2 FQNEAQ. This clonotype was counted ten times or more. Amplified material comprised TCR beta CDR3 regions derived from RNA transcripts. Scientists carried out first-round RT-PCR using HTBI primers and then a second-round multiplex PCR. TCRdb passed the multiplex PCR reads through MiXCR, listing each CDR3 protein once. This sample has hundreds of thousands of distinct CDR3 sequences, with 22% found just once. This sequence was found in a woman under 30 with stable Graves' hyperthyroidism. Some clones in this sample may be carry-over from other donors' samples. The chain links TRBV7-8 to TRBJ2-7, with D perhaps TRBD1 (6 bases). Specimen: peripheral blood. The DNA of the CDR3 is TGTGCTGGCCAGGACAGAAGCTCCTACGAGCAGTACTTC. Its translation is CAGQDRSSYEQYF.